These 24 T cell receptor beta chains share one sample of origin, sequenced in a study of CD8+CD57+ T cells in acquired aplastic anemia. Investigators profiled TCR beta VDJ and CDR3 from genomic DNA template. Each CDR3 protein gets one entry after TCRdb re-called the reads with MiXCR. The data show 100,000 to 150,000 distinct CDR3 sequences, around 46% seen once. Sequencing input: sorted CD4+, CD8+, or CD8+CD57+ T cells (not recorded which) from PBMCs. The receptor source for this set is a human donor in good health, serving as a control.

This clonotype was counted at least ten times. This chain joins TRBV20-1 and TRBJ1-3; 7 bases align to TRBD1. The CDR3 loop spans 14 amino acids. Germline assignment: CDR1 DFQATT and CDR2 SNEGSKA (reference sequence). J was trimmed by 0 bases and V by 6 bases; bases with no gene match: 5. For the CDR3, the DNA is TGCAGTGCGTGGGACAGTGGCTCTGGAAACACCATATATTTT. The encoded protein is CSAWDSGSGNTIYF.

J is TRBJ2-2 and V is TRBV6-5; TRBD1 matches at 7 bases. CDR1 is MNHEY, CDR2 SVGAGI, per germline. Losses at the gene ends were 0 bases for V and 5 bases for J; bases not matched to a gene: 3. The CDR3 length is 15 residues. CDR3 in DNA: TGTGCCAGCAGTTACTCAGGGGGCAGGACCGGGGAGCTGTTTTTT. Protein sequence: CASSYSGGRTGELFF.

This clonotype was seen many times. The chain has TRBV12-3 or TRBV12-4 and TRBJ2-2; a weak D match, TRBD2 (6 bases). The CDR3 is 16 residues long. V was shortened by 8 bases and J by 7 bases, with 23 bases between the two germline ends. The CDR3 is CASLYWAGRLSGELFF. In DNA form, the CDR3 reads TGTGCCAGCTTATACTGGGCGGGACGGCTCAGCGGGGAGCTGTTTTTT.

This clonotype was found once. CDR3 in amino acids: CASSRTSGAPGEQFF. In nucleotides, the CDR3 is TGTGCCAGCAGCCGAACTAGCGGGGCCCCGGGTGAGCAGTTCTTC. The chain couples TRBV19 to TRBJ2-1; 10 nucleotides match TRBD2. The CDR3 has 15 amino acids. Germline lookup yields CDR1 LNHDA and CDR2 SQIVND (reference sequence). The junction had 14 bases not matched to a gene; V was cut back by 9 bases and J by 9 bases.

The CDR3 DNA reads as TGTGCCACCAGTGGGGGACAGATAGCCTACAATGAGCAGTTCTTC. Its protein is CATSGGQIAYNEQFF. The chain couples TRBV24-1 to TRBJ2-1; 7 bases are shared with TRBD1. The CDR3 is 15 residues long. The trim removed 5 bases at V and 2 bases at J, leaving 5 bases unmatched. Germline-derived CDR1 and CDR2 are KGHDR and SFDVKD.

A note on this clonotype: A much larger clone lies a single base off, so this may be a read error. The chain combines TRBV19 with TRBJ2-1; D is possibly TRBD1 or TRBD2 (6 bases each). The CDR3 is 13 residues long. CDR1 and CDR2 from the germline V gene are LNHDA and SQIVND (reference sequence). The DNA for the CDR3 is TGTGCCAGCAGTCGGCTAGGGGGGCTCGAGCGGTTCTTC. Translating it yields CASSRLGGLERFF.

V usage is TRBV20-1 and J usage is TRBJ2-7, with 11 positions matching TRBD1. CDR1 and CDR2 (germline): DFQATT, SNEGSKA (reference sequence). The CDR3 is 11 residues long. CDR3 protein: CSGTGGYEQYF. CDR3 sequence (DNA): TGCAGCGGGACAGGGGGGTACGAGCAGTACTTC.

This clonotype appeared many times. The rearrangement joins TRBV2 to TRBJ1-2; a weak D match, TRBD1 (5 bases). Germline CDR1 and CDR2: SNHLY and FYNNEI. This CDR3 contains 13 residues. V dropped 7 bases and J dropped 8 bases, with 17 bases sitting between them. CDR3 coding DNA: TGTGCCAGCACTACCCAGGGTAGCGGGGGCTACACCTTC. Translated: CASTTQGSGGYTF.

This clonotype was counted a few times. The rearrangement uses TRBV7-3 and TRBJ2-7; 13 bases are shared with TRBD2. The CDR3 runs 15 residues. J gave up 4 bases and V 6 bases, and 6 bases lay outside the gene matches. Germline CDR1 and CDR2: SGHTA and FQGTGA. CDR3 DNA sequence: TGTGCCAGCAGTCAAACTAGCGGGGGGGCTTACGAGCAGTACTTC. Residues: CASSQTSGGAYEQYF. Full variable domain (rest looked up from reference TRBV7-3 and TRBJ2-7): GAGVSQTPSNKVTEKGKYVELRCDPISGHTALYWYRQSLGQGPEFLIYFQGTGAADDSGLPNDRFFAVRPEGSVSTLKIQRTERGDSAVYLCASSQTSGGAYEQYFGPGTRLTVT.

This clonotype was seen at least ten times. This rearrangement joins TRBV7-6 to TRBJ2-1; D is perhaps TRBD1 (5 bases). The V gene's germline CDR1 is SGHVS and CDR2 FNYEAQ. Trimming took off 3 bases at V and 7 bases at J, with 10 bases between the two ends. The length of the CDR3 is 13 residues. The CDR3 DNA reads as TGTGCCAGCAGCTTTGGACATTCGAATGAGCAGTTCTTC. The encoded protein is CASSFGHSNEQFF.

This clonotype was observed many times. This chain joins TRBV5-1 and TRBJ1-1; D may be TRBD1 (6 bases). Germline V lookup: CDR1 SGHRS, CDR2 YFSETQ. Trimming pared 2 bases from V and 1 base from J, leaving 12 bases between. The CDR3 is 15 residues long. Here the CDR3 DNA reads TGCGCCAGCAGCTTTAAGACAGGCTCGAACACTGAAGCTTTCTTT. Encoded protein: CASSFKTGSNTEAFF.

The chain employs TRBV3-1 and TRBJ2-5, with 14 bases that match TRBD2. Looked up from germline, CDR1 is LGHDT and CDR2 is YNNKEL (reference sequence). The CDR3 sequence is 16 residues long. V was clipped by 4 bases and J by 2 bases; unmatched bases: 3. The CDR3 sequence is CASSPGLAGVQETQYF. CDR3 DNA: TGTGCCAGCAGCCCGGGACTAGCGGGGGTTCAAGAGACCCAGTACTTC.

The chain has TRBV20-1 and TRBJ2-3; D gene uncertain. The germline V gene encodes CDR1 DFQATT and CDR2 SNEGSKA (reference sequence). The CDR3 is 11 residues long. V was clipped by 5 bases and J by 5 bases, with 8 bases between them. The CDR3 here is CSAPAGDTQYF. In nucleotides, the CDR3 is TGCAGTGCTCCAGCCGGAGATACGCAGTATTTT.

V gene TRBV10-3 combines with J gene TRBJ1-1; D is perhaps TRBD1 (6 bases). Germline CDR1 ENHRY, CDR2 SYGVKD. The CDR3 has 15 amino acids. V lost 0 bases and J 7 bases, leaving 15 bases between the germline ends. The CDR3 reads CAISESGGRWDEAFF. In DNA form, the CDR3 reads TGTGCCATCAGTGAGTCAGGGGGGAGATGGGATGAAGCTTTCTTT.

The rearrangement joins TRBV20-1 to TRBJ1-2, with D possibly TRBD1 on 5 matching bases. The germline V gene encodes CDR1 DFQATT and CDR2 SNEGSKA (reference sequence). CDR3 length: 17 residues. Trimming pared 3 bases from V and 1 base from J, leaving 21 bases between. CDR3 sequence: CSASSGTAFSRNYGYTF. DNA for the CDR3: TGCAGTGCTAGTTCAGGGACGGCTTTCTCCCGTAACTATGGCTACACCTTC.

This clonotype occurred many times. The chain has TRBV7-2 and TRBJ1-2; D not resolved. Germline V CDR1 and CDR2: SGHTA, FQGNSA. The CDR3 runs to 14 residues. Trimming removed 5 bases at V and 4 bases at J, with 14 bases between. The CDR3 region has the DNA TGTGCCAGCAGCGCCCGGGCTGACGGCTATGGCTACACCTTC. Translated: CASSARADGYGYTF.

Many counts were recorded for this clonotype. V and J are TRBV4-1 and TRBJ1-2, with a tentative D call TRBD1 (5 bases). Trimming left V 2 bases short and J 5 bases short, with 18 bases between. Germline V CDR1 and CDR2: MGHRA, YSYEKL. This CDR3 has 16 amino acids. The CDR3 region is CASSQPGHSRVYGYTF. The CDR3 region has the DNA TGCGCCAGCAGCCAACCTGGACACTCCAGGGTGTATGGCTACACCTTC.

This clonotype was detected many times. V usage is TRBV7-8 and J usage is TRBJ2-3; D unclear. Germline CDR1 SGHVS, CDR2 FQNEAQ. Deletions cut 7 bases from V and 2 bases from J, with 19 bases between. The CDR3 extends over 16 amino acids. CDR3 in amino acids: CASKVEARRYTDTQYF. Written as DNA, the CDR3 is TGTGCCAGCAAGGTAGAGGCAAGAAGGTACACAGATACGCAGTATTTT. Together with reference TRBV7-8 and TRBJ2-3, the CDR3 gives the full variable domain: GAGVSQSPRYKVAKRGQDVALRCDPISGHVSLFWYQQALGQGPEFLTYFQNEAQLDKSGLPSDRFFAERPEGSVSTLKIQRTQQEDSAVYLCASKVEARRYTDTQYFGPGTRLTVL.

This clonotype showed up many times. For the CDR3, the DNA is TGCAGTGCTAGTAGGGGCGGAGAGACAGATACGCAGTATTTT. Translation: CSASRGGETDTQYF. The V and J genes are TRBV20-1 and TRBJ2-3; possible D gene TRBD1, 5 bases. The CDR3 is 14 amino acids. Trimming removed 3 bases at V and 3 bases at J, with 13 bases between. The germline gives CDR1 DFQATT, CDR2 SNEGSKA (reference sequence).

The J gene is TRBJ1-4, the V gene TRBV29-1; 10 bases agree with TRBD1. The CDR3 covers 14 residues. V trimming: 6 bases; J trimming: 3 bases; junction bases outside the gene matches: 4. From germline, CDR1 is SQVTM and CDR2 ANQGSEA. CDR3 in amino acids: CSVGGTGANEKLFF. CDR3 nucleotide sequence: TGCAGCGTAGGAGGGACAGGGGCTAATGAAAAACTGTTTTTT.

The chain couples TRBV9 to TRBJ2-6, with no clear D. V was trimmed by 4 bases and J by 0 bases, leaving 8 bases between them. This CDR3 has 15 residues. The germline V gene encodes CDR1 SGDLS and CDR2 YYNGEE. This chain's CDR3 is CASSSQLSGANVLTF. CDR3 in DNA: TGTGCCAGCAGCTCCCAGCTCTCTGGGGCCAACGTCCTGACTTTC.

This clonotype appeared many times. This chain connects TRBV10-3 to TRBJ2-1; 11 bases match TRBD2. The V segment lost 10 bases and the J segment 9 bases; nucleotides outside the gene matches: 11. Germline CDR1 ENHRY, CDR2 SYGVKD. The CDR3 sequence is 14 residues long. The CDR3 coding sequence is TGTGCCACGTACGATAGCGGGGGGGCTCCTGAGCAGTTCTTC. Its translation is CATYDSGGAPEQFF.

Concerning this clonotype itself: Given a much more abundant clone one base away, this may be a read error. The rearrangement uses TRBV20-1 and TRBJ1-3; D remains ambiguous. Germline assignment: CDR1 DFQATT and CDR2 SNEGSKA (reference sequence). The CDR3 loop spans 16 amino acids. Trimming shortened V by 6 bases and J by 4 bases, and 22 bases separated the two germline ends. The CDR3 DNA follows: TGCAGTGCCAAGCCCCTGAAAAACGGCGGAGGAAACACCATATATTTT. As protein: CSAKPLKNGGGNTIYF.

In this sample, this clonotype turned up a few times. A read error may explain this, as a much larger clone is one base away. V usage is TRBV11-2 and J usage is TRBJ1-1; weak D call: TRBD1 (6 bases). The CDR3 is 14 amino acids. Germline CDR1 and CDR2: SGHAT and FQNNGV. Trimming stripped 0 bases from V and 1 base from J, with 6 bases between. CDR3 loop: CASSLEGGNTEAFF. The CDR3 bases are TGTGCCAGCAGCTTAGAAGGGGGGAACACTGAAGCTTTCTTT. Combining the CDR3 with reference TRBV11-2 and TRBJ1-1 gives the whole variable domain EAGVAQSPRYKIIEKRQSVAFWCNPISGHATLYWYQQILGQGPKLLIQFQNNGVVDDSQLPKDRFSAERLKGVDSTLKIQPAKLEDSAVYLCASSLEGGNTEAFFGQGTRLTVV.